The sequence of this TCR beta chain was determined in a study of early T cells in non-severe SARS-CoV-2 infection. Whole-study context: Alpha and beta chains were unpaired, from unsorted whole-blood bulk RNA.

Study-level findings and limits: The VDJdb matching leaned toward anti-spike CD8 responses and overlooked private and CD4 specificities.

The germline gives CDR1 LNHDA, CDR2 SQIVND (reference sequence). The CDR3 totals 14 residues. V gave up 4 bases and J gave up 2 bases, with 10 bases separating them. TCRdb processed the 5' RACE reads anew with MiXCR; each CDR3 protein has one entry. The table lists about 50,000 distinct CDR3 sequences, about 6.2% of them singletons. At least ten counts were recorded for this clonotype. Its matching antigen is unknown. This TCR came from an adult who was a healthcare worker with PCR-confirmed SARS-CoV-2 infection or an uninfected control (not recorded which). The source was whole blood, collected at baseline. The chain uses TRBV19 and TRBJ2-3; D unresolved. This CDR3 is CASSTRRNTDTQYF. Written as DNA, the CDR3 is TGTGCCAGTAGTACCAGACGTAACACAGATACGCAGTATTTT. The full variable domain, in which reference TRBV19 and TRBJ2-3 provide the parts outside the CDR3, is DGGITQSPKYLFRKEGQNVTLSCEQNLNHDAMYWYRQDPGQGLRLIYYSQIVNDFQKGDIAEGYSVSREKKESFPLTVTSAQKNPTAFYLCASSTRRNTDTQYFGPGTRLTVL.